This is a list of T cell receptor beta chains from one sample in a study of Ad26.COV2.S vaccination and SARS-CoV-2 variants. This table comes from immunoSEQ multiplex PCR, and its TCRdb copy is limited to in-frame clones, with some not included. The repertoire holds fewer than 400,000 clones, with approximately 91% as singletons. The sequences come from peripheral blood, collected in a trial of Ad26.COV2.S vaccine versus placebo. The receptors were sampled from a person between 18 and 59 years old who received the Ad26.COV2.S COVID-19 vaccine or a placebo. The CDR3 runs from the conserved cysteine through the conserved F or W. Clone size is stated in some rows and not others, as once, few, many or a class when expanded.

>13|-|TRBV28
CASRLAGYNEQFF
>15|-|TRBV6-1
CASSESGRVQETQYF
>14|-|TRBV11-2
CASSLQGESYEQYF
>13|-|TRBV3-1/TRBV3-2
CASSQDYRETQYF
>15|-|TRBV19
CASSAGTGSSYEQYF
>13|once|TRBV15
CATSIYRDTEAFF
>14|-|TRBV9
CASSVGTTQETQYF
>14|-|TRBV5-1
CASSLGNLGNTIYF
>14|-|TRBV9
CASSEVGAYNEQFF
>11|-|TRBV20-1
CSARELVEQFF